This T cell receptor beta chain comes out of a study of breast tumors, draining lymph nodes, adjacent tissues. Broader study findings: Luminal-like breast cancer showed significantly higher tumor–nontumor repertoire similarity than basal-like. Compared with lymph nodes, tumors were less diverse; compared with nontumor tissue, more. Data fit most tumor T cells coming from lymph node, expanding in tumor.

TCRdb reprocessed the multiplex PCR reads via MiXCR and lists one record per CDR3 protein. The sample holds tens of thousands of distinct CDR3 sequences, approximately 31% seen once. The lymph nodes were axillary draining lymph nodes from breast cancer patients. This clonotype was recorded at least ten times. Antigen: not known. Trimming at V came to 6 bases and at J to 4 bases, leaving 10 bases not matched to a gene. The CDR3 is 16 residues long. Germline V gene lookup returns CDR1 MNHEY and CDR2 SVGEGT. The gene calls are TRBV6-2 or TRBV6-3 and TRBJ2-3; 10 positions match TRBD2. The TCR was taken from a female donor with breast cancer. Some clones in this sample may be carry-over from other donors' samples. Sample: axillary lymph node tissue. The DNA for the CDR3 is TGTGCCAGCAGCCCTAGCGGGAGTATTGGGGCAGATACGCAGTATTTT. Protein: CASSPSGSIGADTQYF.